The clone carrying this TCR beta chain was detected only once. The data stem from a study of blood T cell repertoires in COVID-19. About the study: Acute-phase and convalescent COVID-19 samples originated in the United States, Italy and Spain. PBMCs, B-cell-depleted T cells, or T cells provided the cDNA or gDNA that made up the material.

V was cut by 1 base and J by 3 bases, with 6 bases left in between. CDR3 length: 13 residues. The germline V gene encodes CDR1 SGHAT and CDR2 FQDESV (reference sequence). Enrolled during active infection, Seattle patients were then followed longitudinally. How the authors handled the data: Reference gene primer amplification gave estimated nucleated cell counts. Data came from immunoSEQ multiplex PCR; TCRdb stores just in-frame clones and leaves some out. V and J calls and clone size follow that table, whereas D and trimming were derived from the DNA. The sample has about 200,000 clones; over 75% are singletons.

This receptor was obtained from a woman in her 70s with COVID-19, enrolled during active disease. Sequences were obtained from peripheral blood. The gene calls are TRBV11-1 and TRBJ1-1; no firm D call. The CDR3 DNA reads TGTGCCAGCAGCTTAGGTACTGACACTGAAGCTTTCTTT. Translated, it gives CASSLGTDTEAFF.